The T cell receptor (beta chain) under discussion was sequenced for a study of T cells in Graves' hyperthyroidism and ophthalmopathy. General study findings and limits: A median about 6 months before onset, the model predicted ophthalmopathy. Ophthalmopathy cases were set apart from stable hyperthyroidism by a 13 V-J model.

This clonotype has ten or more counts. The antigen is undetermined. PBMCs stemmed from about 9.5 ml fresh peripheral blood. Germline V gene sequence: CDR1 SNHLY, CDR2 FYNNEI. The CDR3 sequence is 11 residues long. Deletions cut 4 bases from V and 6 bases from J, with 6 bases between. The investigators amplified TCR beta CDR3 regions from RNA transcripts. The TCR CDR3 was amplified in a first-round RT-PCR using the HTBI primer set. TCRdb reprocessed the multiplex PCR reads via MiXCR and lists one record per CDR3 protein. The sample holds hundreds of thousands of distinct CDR3 sequences; 20% to 25% are singletons and the top ten take about half.

The material sequenced was blood. The chain links TRBV2 to TRBJ1-1; D call uncertain. This TCR was sampled from a woman aged 70-85 years with Graves' ophthalmopathy. CDR3 in amino acids: CASSVSPEAFF. The CDR3 bases are TGTGCCAGCAGTGTGTCACCTGAAGCTTTCTTT.